This T cell receptor beta chain was obtained from a study of blood T cell repertoires in COVID-19. Overall study: The samples span acute and convalescent COVID-19 from the United States, Italy and Spain.

In the original workflow: Nucleated cell number was recorded as an estimate derived from reference gene primer amplification. Here immunoSEQ multiplex PCR was the method, and the copy in TCRdb shows in-frame clones only, minus some. D and trimming were read from the DNA, whereas the V and J calls and clone size are those reported in that table. The repertoire holds under 200,000 clones, with 80% to 90% as singletons. This CDR3 comprises 17 residues. CDR1 is SGHTA, CDR2 FQGNSA, per germline. The V gene lost 5 bases and the J gene lost 8 bases, with 26 bases spanning the gap. Sequencing input: peripheral blood. The receptor was derived from a man aged 35 to 55 with active or convalescent COVID-19. The chain couples TRBV7-2 to TRBJ2-3; a weak D match, TRBD2 (5 bases). The CDR3 sequence: CASSPPRNALPGGTQYF. CDR3 bases: TGTGCCAGCAGCCCACCGAGGAACGCGCTCCCAGGAGGTACGCAGTATTTT.